The rows below give T cell receptor beta chains drawn from one sample of a study of blood T cell repertoires in COVID-19. Only in-frame clones appear in the TCRdb table, and some are missing; sequencing was by immunoSEQ multiplex PCR. The sample records about 190,000 clones, nearly 90% being singletons. Sequencing input: peripheral blood. Source of these receptors: a man aged 50-59 years with acute or convalescent COVID-19. CDR3s include the opening cysteine and the closing phenylalanine or tryptophan. The order of the fields is V gene, D gene, clone size, J gene, CDR3 protein, CDR3 DNA. A D gene is named only where the DNA matches it firmly. For some rows the clone size is stated as once, few or many, or as a class when expanded; others skip it.

TRBV29-1	NA	NA	TRBJ2-6	CSARAGANVLTF	TGCAGCGCTCGCGCCGGGGCCAACGTCCTGACTTTC
TRBV5-5	TRBD2	once	TRBJ2-1	CASSRGLAGTTSYNEQFF	TGTGCCAGCAGCCGGGGACTAGCGGGAACCACCTCCTACAATGAGCAGTTCTTC
TRBV24-1	NA	NA	TRBJ2-5	CATSDPGHTQETQYF	TGTGCCACCAGTGATCCGGGACACACACAAGAGACCCAGTACTTC
TRBV4-2	NA	NA	TRBJ1-1	CASSQAPFRGGGTEAFF	TGTGCCAGCAGCCAAGCCCCTTTCAGGGGCGGGGGGACTGAAGCTTTCTTT
TRBV18	TRBD1	NA	TRBJ1-1	CASSLFTGGEGTEAFF	TGTGCCAGCTCACTTTTCACAGGGGGCGAGGGCACTGAAGCTTTCTTT
TRBV15	TRBD2	NA	TRBJ2-3	CATSGGRESRNTQYF	TGTGCCACCTCGGGAGGGCGGGAGTCCCGAAATACGCAGTATTTT
TRBV19	NA	NA	TRBJ1-1	CASRPGVHTEAFF	TGTGCCAGTAGGCCCGGGGTACACACTGAAGCTTTCTTT
TRBV6-5	NA	NA	TRBJ1-6	CASKDSSSYNSPLHF	TGTGCCAGCAAGGACTCGAGCTCCTATAATTCACCCCTCCACTTT
TRBV11-2	NA	NA	TRBJ1-2	CASSLFPGRDYGYTF	TGTGCCAGCAGCTTATTTCCAGGAAGAGACTATGGCTACACCTTC
TRBV18	NA	NA	TRBJ2-7	CASSPLAEPYEQYF	TGTGCCAGCTCACCATTGGCTGAACCCTACGAGCAGTACTTC
TRBV29-1	TRBD1	NA	TRBJ1-1	CSAERQGAEAFF	TGCAGCGCGGAAAGACAGGGCGCTGAAGCTTTCTTT
TRBV4-1	NA	NA	TRBJ2-5	CASSPRNTRGPFQETQYF	TGCGCCAGCAGCCCCCGTAACACGCGGGGCCCCTTCCAAGAGACCCAGTACTTC
TRBV19	TRBD2	NA	TRBJ2-3	CASRSGRAGDTQYF	TGTGCCAGCCGTAGCGGGAGGGCCGGAGATACGCAGTATTTT
TRBV6-5	NA	once	TRBJ1-5	CASKAGVQPQHF	TGTGCCAGCAAAGCAGGGGTTCAGCCCCAGCATTTT
TRBV10-2	NA	NA	TRBJ2-5	CASSVLAGGPQETQYF	TGCGCCAGCAGTGTATTAGCAGGAGGGCCCCAAGAGACCCAGTACTTC
TRBV6-2/TRBV6-3	NA	NA	TRBJ1-2	CASSLQGAGGYGYTF	TGTGCCAGCAGCCTACAGGGCGCCGGAGGATATGGCTACACCTTC
TRBV10-2	TRBD1	NA	TRBJ1-5	CASSEQGARLDQPQHF	TGCGCCAGCAGTGAGCAGGGGGCGCGGTTGGATCAGCCCCAGCATTTT
TRBV7-9	TRBD2	NA	TRBJ2-2	CASSFGLDHTGELFF	TGTGCCAGCAGCTTTGGACTAGACCACACCGGGGAGCTGTTTTTT
TRBV5-1	NA	NA	TRBJ1-5	CASSLGQINQPQHF	TGCGCCAGCAGCTTGGGGCAGATTAATCAGCCCCAGCATTTT
TRBV18	NA	NA	TRBJ2-3	CASSPPPSATDTQYF	TGTGCCAGCTCACCACCGCCTAGCGCCACAGATACGCAGTATTTT
TRBV19	TRBD1	NA	TRBJ1-5	CASSSRDRGRGQPQHF	TGTGCCAGTAGTAGCCGGGACAGGGGAAGGGGTCAGCCCCAGCATTTT
TRBV20-1	NA	NA	TRBJ1-4	CSARQGEKLFF	TGCAGTGCTAGACAGGGAGAAAAACTGTTTTTT
TRBV18	TRBD1	NA	TRBJ2-1	CASSLRNRGRSDSNEQFF	TGTGCCAGCTCACTGAGGAACAGGGGGCGGTCGGATAGCAATGAGCAGTTCTTC
TRBV3-1/TRBV3-2	TRBD1	NA	TRBJ2-7	CASSHRGYYRGPTYEQYF	TGTGCCAGCAGCCACCGGGGGTACTACAGGGGGCCCACCTACGAGCAGTACTTC
TRBV5-1	TRBD2	NA	TRBJ2-3	CASYPGTSGRDTQYF	TGCGCCAGCTACCCTGGGACTAGCGGTAGGGATACGCAGTATTTT
TRBV28	TRBD2	NA	TRBJ2-5	CASSSPAGRSQETQYF	TGTGCCAGCAGTTCCCCAGCGGGACGTTCACAAGAGACCCAGTACTTC
TRBV11-2	TRBD2	NA	TRBJ2-1	CASSLRRGLAGGWEQFF	TGTGCCAGCAGCCTCAGACGGGGACTAGCGGGGGGCTGGGAGCAGTTCTTC
TRBV2	NA	NA	TRBJ1-6	CASSVRSSYNSPLHF	TGTGCCAGCAGTGTTCGTAGCTCCTATAATTCACCCCTCCACTTT
TRBV7-9	NA	NA	TRBJ2-1	CASSILFDEQFF	TGTGCCAGCAGTATACTGTTCGATGAGCAGTTCTTC
TRBV27	NA	NA	TRBJ1-1	CASSLYPGRENTEAFF	TGTGCCAGCAGTTTATACCCCGGGAGGGAGAACACTGAAGCTTTCTTT
TRBV19	TRBD2	NA	TRBJ2-2	CASGNRLAGNTGELFF	TGTGCCAGTGGAAACCGACTAGCGGGGAACACCGGGGAGCTGTTTTTT
TRBV3-1/TRBV3-2	TRBD1	NA	TRBJ1-3	CASSPGTGFGNTIYF	TGTGCCAGCAGCCCCGGGACAGGGTTCGGAAACACCATATATTTT
TRBV12-3/TRBV12-4	NA	NA	TRBJ1-5	CASSPEAGQPQHF	TGTGCCAGCAGTCCAGAGGCGGGTCAGCCCCAGCATTTT
TRBV27	NA	NA	TRBJ2-2	CASSSPLANGELFF	TGTGCCAGCAGTTCTCCCCTAGCGAACGGGGAGCTGTTTTTT
TRBV28	TRBD1	NA	TRBJ1-5	CAGQGGQRTQHF	TGTGCCGGACAGGGAGGGCAAAGGACCCAGCATTTT
TRBV5-8	TRBD1	once	TRBJ2-2	CASSLSGGHTGELFF	TGTGCCAGCAGCTTATCAGGGGGCCACACCGGGGAGCTGTTTTTT
TRBV5-4	NA	NA	TRBJ2-3	CASSGRGSSTDTQYF	TGTGCCAGCAGCGGCAGGGGATCTAGCACAGATACGCAGTATTTT
TRBV27	TRBD2	once	TRBJ2-5	CASSFSGEETQYF	TGTGCCAGCAGTTTTAGCGGGGAAGAGACCCAGTACTTC
TRBV5-6	TRBD2	NA	TRBJ2-1	CASSHKTSGGYNEQFF	TGTGCCAGCAGCCATAAGACTAGCGGAGGCTACAATGAGCAGTTCTTC